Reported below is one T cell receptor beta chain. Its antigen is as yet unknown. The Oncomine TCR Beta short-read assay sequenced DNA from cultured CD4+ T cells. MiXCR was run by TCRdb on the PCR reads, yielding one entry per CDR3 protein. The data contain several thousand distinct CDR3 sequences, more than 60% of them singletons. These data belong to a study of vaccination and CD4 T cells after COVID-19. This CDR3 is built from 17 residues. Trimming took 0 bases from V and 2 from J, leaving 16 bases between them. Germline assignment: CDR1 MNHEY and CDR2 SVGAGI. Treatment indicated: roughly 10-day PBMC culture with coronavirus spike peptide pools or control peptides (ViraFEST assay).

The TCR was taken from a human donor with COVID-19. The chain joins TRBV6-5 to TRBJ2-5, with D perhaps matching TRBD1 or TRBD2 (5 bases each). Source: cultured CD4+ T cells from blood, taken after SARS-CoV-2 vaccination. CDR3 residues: CASSYSGDFRNQETQYF. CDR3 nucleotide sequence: TGTGCCAGCAGTTACTCGGGGGATTTCCGCAATCAAGAGACCCAGTACTTC.